The entry below gives a single T cell receptor beta chain sequence along with its context. This sample is part of a study of blood T cell repertoires in COVID-19. The wider study: From the United States, Italy and Spain came samples of acute and convalescent COVID-19.

Original processing methods: Reference gene primer amplification yielded estimated nucleated cell counts. Repertoires were generated with immunoSEQ multiplex PCR, while TCRdb's copy carries only in-frame clones and drops some. That table furnishes V, J and clone size, whereas the DNA furnished D and trimming. The data hold approximately 97,000 clones, with about 85% observed a single time. V shed 0 bases and J shed 5 bases, with 13 bases lying between them. The CDR3 contains 15 residues. Germline V gene sequence: CDR1 KGHSY, CDR2 FQNENV. The specimen was peripheral blood. This rearrangement joins TRBV16 to TRBJ1-1; no firm D call. The clonotype originates from a man between 60 and 70 years old with acute or convalescent COVID-19. CDR3 DNA: TGTGCCAGCAGCCAATCCACCGCCCTGAGGACTGAAGCTTTCTTT. Protein: CASSQSTALRTEAFF. Full variable domain (remainder filled in from reference TRBV16 and TRBJ1-1): GEEVAQTPKHLVRGEGQKAKLYCAPIKGHSYVFWYQQVLKNEFKFLISFQNENVFDETGMPKERFSAKCLPNSPCSLEIQATKLEDSAVYFCASSQSTALRTEAFFGQGTRLTVV.